This TCR beta chain was recorded in a study of CD8+CD57+ T cells in acquired aplastic anemia. Trimming took 4 bases from V and 5 from J; bases not matched to a gene: 10. Germline V CDR1 and CDR2: MGHRA, YSYEKL. The CDR3 is made up of 15 amino acids. The template for TCR beta VDJ and CDR3 sequence profiling was genomic DNA. MiXCR, run by TCRdb on the reads, gives a single entry per CDR3 protein. The table records some 170,000 distinct CDR3 sequences, 40% to 50% of them present only once. Only patients with CD8+CD57+ cell expansion on flow cytometry were chosen for sequencing. The rearrangement uses TRBV4-1 and TRBJ2-7, with TRBD1 matching 8 bases. The receptor's source is a human donor with aplastic anemia. Sequencing was done on a sample of sorted CD4+, CD8+, or CD8+CD57+ T cells (not recorded which) from PBMCs. The CDR3 bases are TGCGCCAGCAGCCGCACCAGGGGGCAGGCCGACGAGCAGTACTTC. It is translated as CASSRTRGQADEQYF.